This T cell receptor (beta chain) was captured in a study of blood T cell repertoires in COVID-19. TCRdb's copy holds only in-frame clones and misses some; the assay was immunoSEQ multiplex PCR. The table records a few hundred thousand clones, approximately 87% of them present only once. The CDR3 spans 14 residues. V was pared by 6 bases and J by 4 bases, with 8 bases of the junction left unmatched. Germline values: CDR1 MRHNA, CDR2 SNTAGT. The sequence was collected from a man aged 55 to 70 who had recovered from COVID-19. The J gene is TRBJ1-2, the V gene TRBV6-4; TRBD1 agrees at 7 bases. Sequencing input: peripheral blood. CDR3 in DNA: TGTGCCAGCAGCACAGGGGTAGGCCCCTATGGCTACACCTTC. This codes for CASSTGVGPYGYTF.